The entry below gives a single T cell receptor beta chain sequence along with its context. The PCR employed 60 Vbeta primers together with 13 Jbeta primers. Sequencing was performed with immunoSEQ multiplex PCR; in TCRdb, only in-frame clones are kept and a portion is missing. The sample table sets out 40,000 to 45,000 clones. The sample originates from a study of cytomegalovirus exposure and HLA in healthy donors. The CDR3 sequence is 15 residues long. V lost 4 bases, J lost 1 base, and 1 base stayed unmatched. CDR1 is LNHDA and CDR2 is SQIVND in the germline V gene (reference sequence). The sequence was collected from a woman in her twenties or thirties in good health and CMV-seronegative. The V gene is TRBV19, the J gene TRBJ2-3; 11 bases align to TRBD2. Input material: PBMCs. The CDR3 spells CASSSSGRGTDTQYF. The CDR3 nucleotides are TGTGCCAGTAGTAGTAGCGGGAGGGGCACAGATACGCAGTATTTT.